This T cell receptor (beta chain) is from a study of T-cell memory formation after mild COVID-19. Trimming shortened V by 4 bases and J by 4 bases, and 14 bases separated the two germline ends. This CDR3 is 14 amino acids long. The germline CDR1 and CDR2 sequences are SGHRS and YFSETQ. TCRdb fed the 5' RACE reads into MiXCR, producing one record per CDR3 protein. The sample contains under 550,000 distinct CDR3 sequences, 18% of which appear only once. This chain uses TRBV5-1 with TRBJ2-5; tentatively, D is TRBD1 (5 bases). The material sequenced was PBMCs or a T cell subset sorted from them (not recorded which). The TCR originated in an adult woman who had mild COVID-19 (a few samples of this study predate the infection). Cell type and time point are not known. Written as DNA, the CDR3 is TGCGCCAGCAGCCTGGTCCAGGGTGGAGAGACCCAGTACTTC. The encoded protein is CASSLVQGGETQYF.